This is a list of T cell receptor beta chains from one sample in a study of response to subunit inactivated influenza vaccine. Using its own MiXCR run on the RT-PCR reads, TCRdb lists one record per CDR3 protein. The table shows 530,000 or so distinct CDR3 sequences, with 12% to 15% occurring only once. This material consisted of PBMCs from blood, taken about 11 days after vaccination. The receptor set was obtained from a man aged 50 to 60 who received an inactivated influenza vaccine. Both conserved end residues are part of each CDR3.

CDR3: CASSQDREQFF
V: TRBV14

CDR3: CASSLLTSYEQYF
V: TRBV16

CDR3: CASSPGTGWNQPQHF
V: TRBV4-2

CDR3: CASSQRDRGLTDTQYF
V: TRBV4-1

CDR3: CASSLGTLAEAGGANRADTQYF
V: TRBV12-3/TRBV12-4

CDR3: CSAREVGTNTGELFF
V: TRBV20-1

CDR3: CASSTAETQYF
V: TRBV12-3/TRBV12-4

CDR3: CASSLDSGGQETQYF
V: TRBV5-6

CDR3: CASSQEVLAGTDTQYF
V: TRBV4-3

CDR3: CASSLWDTGELFF
V: TRBV12-3/TRBV12-4

CDR3: CASSQLAGARNTGELFF
V: TRBV3-1

CDR3: CASRGDRDREVWHEQYF
V: TRBV14

CDR3: CASSEVWGHYEQYF
V: TRBV6-1

CDR3: CSARETGRGTQYF
V: TRBV20-1

CDR3: CASSVDGGAYEQYF
V: TRBV9

CDR3: CASSGGAGSYEQYF
V: TRBV5-1

CDR3: CSARNPGQGNIQYF
V: TRBV20-1

CDR3: CASSQDVRGNTGELFF
V: TRBV14

CDR3: CSVGDRNKNIQYF
V: TRBV29-1

CDR3: CASNFGVTPSEQFF
V: TRBV11-2

CDR3: CASSFGGTGTSGYEQYF
V: TRBV12-3/TRBV12-4

CDR3: CASSNRASQGRTQYF
V: TRBV7-2